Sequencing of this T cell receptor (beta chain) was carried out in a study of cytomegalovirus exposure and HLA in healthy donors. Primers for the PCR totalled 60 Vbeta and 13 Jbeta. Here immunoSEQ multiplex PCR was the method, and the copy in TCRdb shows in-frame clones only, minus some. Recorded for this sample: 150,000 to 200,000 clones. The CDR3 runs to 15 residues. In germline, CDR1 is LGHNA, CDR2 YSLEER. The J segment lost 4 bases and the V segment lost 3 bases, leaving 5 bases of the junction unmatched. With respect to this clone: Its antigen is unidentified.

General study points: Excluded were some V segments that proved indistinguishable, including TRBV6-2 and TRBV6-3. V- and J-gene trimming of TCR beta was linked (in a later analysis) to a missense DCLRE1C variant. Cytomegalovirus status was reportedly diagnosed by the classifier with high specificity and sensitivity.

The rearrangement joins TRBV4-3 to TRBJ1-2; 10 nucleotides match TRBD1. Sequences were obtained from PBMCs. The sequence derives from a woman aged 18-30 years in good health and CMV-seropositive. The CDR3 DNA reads TGCGCCAGCAGCCAGGGACAGGGGCCGCGCTATGGCTACACCTTC. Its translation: CASSQGQGPRYGYTF.